This TCR beta chain was identified in a study of cytomegalovirus exposure and HLA in healthy donors. Across the whole study: Of all 400 or so donors who were genotyped, roughly 83% belonged to the Caucasian-associated ancestry cluster. Regarding the study as a whole: An analysis was carried out later, and it reportedly showed fewer N-insertions in an Asian-associated ancestry cluster than the approximately 660-donor mean. Serostatus for CMV was the only available immune exposure information.

This clone has just a few counts. The antigen is not known. It was with 60 Vbeta and 13 Jbeta primers that the PCR ran. The protocol was immunoSEQ multiplex PCR, while the TCRdb copy is restricted to in-frame clones and leaves out a portion. The sample consists of around 100,000 clones, about 81% of them appearing once. Germline V gene lookup returns CDR1 SNHLY and CDR2 FYNNEI. This CDR3 has 13 residues. V was pared by 5 bases and J by 2 bases, with 9 bases between. The sample taken for sequencing was PBMCs. The receptor was isolated from a man aged 45-60 years in good health and CMV-seronegative. The genes are TRBV2 and TRBJ1-1, with D unresolved. CDR3 in DNA: TGTGCCAGCAGTCTGGGAGCTAACACTGAAGCTTTCTTT. Encoded protein: CASSLGANTEAFF.